This T cell receptor beta chain was sequenced during a study of blood T cell repertoires in COVID-19. Turning to the study itself: From the United States, Italy and Spain came samples of acute and convalescent COVID-19. T cells, B-cell-depleted T cells, or PBMCs provided the cDNA or gDNA that served as material.

During active infection, Seattle patients enrolled and were then monitored through disease. Per the study methods: Nucleated cell number was recorded as an estimate derived from reference gene primer amplification. Assay used: immunoSEQ multiplex PCR; TCRdb lists only in-frame clones, some missing. Clone size and the V and J calls come from that table; the DNA yielded D and trimming. The sample holds approximately 400,000 clones, approximately 88% seen once. V was cut by 2 bases and J by 6 bases, with 16 bases left in between. There are 15 residues in the CDR3. Germline assignment: CDR1 MGHDK and CDR2 SYGVNS.

Sequencing was performed on peripheral blood. The V call is TRBV25-1, the J call TRBJ1-2; no definite D call. The clonotype comes from a woman in her fifties or sixties with COVID-19, enrolled during active disease. The CDR3 bases are TGTGCCAGCAGTGAAGATCCTTCGCCTGAGGATGGCTACACCTTC. Its translation is CASSEDPSPEDGYTF.